The clone carrying this T cell receptor beta chain was detected many times. RNA transcripts were the template, and TCR beta CDR3 regions were amplified from them. The workflow started with a first-round RT-PCR run with HTBI primers and then moved on to a second-round multiplex PCR. TCRdb reprocessed the multiplex PCR reads with MiXCR, giving one entry per CDR3 protein. The table shows 350,000 or so distinct CDR3 sequences, with roughly a sixth occurring only once. This CDR3 is 16 amino acids long. Looked up from germline, CDR1 is SGHTA and CDR2 is FQGNSA. V lost 5 bases and J 0 bases, leaving 16 bases between the germline ends. This specimen belongs to a study of Graves' ophthalmopathy and Graves' hyperthyroidism.

The specimen sequenced was peripheral blood. This chain uses TRBV7-2 with TRBJ2-5, with a tentative D call TRBD1 (5 bases). This clonotype was obtained from an adult man with Graves' ophthalmopathy. The CDR3 region is CASSQTTGMYQETQYF. The CDR3 nucleotides are TGTGCCAGCAGCCAAACCACAGGAATGTACCAAGAGACCCAGTACTTC.